A single TCR beta chain is shown here with its context. Its antigen is unknown. No much larger clonotype is one base removed from it; base qualities were not supplied. The time point label, read with the paper, signifies: baseline before first vaccination. Vaccinee samples were obtained from the UK trials COV001 and COV002, which included a single-blind randomized controlled phase 2/3 trial of AZD1222 (ChAdOx1 nCoV-19) in healthy adults. For TCRbeta chain sequencing, PBMC samples from trial participants were taken at day 0 and at day 28 after the second dose. The CDR3 regions of human TCRbeta chains were analyzed by immunosequencing. Per the authors' processing: TCRs in the repertoires were compared against a reference library of SARS-CoV-2-specific TCRs that had been generated with the MIRA antigen-specificity platform. Breadth meant the fraction of unique TCRs that were SARS-CoV-2-associated, whereas depth meant the fraction of total T cells that were SARS-CoV-2-associated. Using the MIRA data, each spike-specific TCR was mapped to the spike region that the TCR reacts to and placed in a CD4 or CD8 class. Log10-transformed breadth and depth values were compared by one-way ANOVA with Sidak's multiple comparisons tests. What TCRdb holds here is the immuneACCESS table cut down to in-frame rearrangements. Part of the clones is not present; checked against another copy, under half of the missing clones reflect an unresolved V gene, and the others are unexplained. V, J and clone size are taken as reported in that table, and D and trimming were inferred from the DNA itself. Within this sample are fewer than 200,000 clones, with around 90% of them counted one time only. The ten largest clones add up to approximately 0.49% of the sample.

This record belongs to a study of T cell responses to AZD1222 COVID-19 vaccine (dated by TCRdb to the early 2020s). A note on the overall study: AZD1222 recipients whose second dose came at about 4 weeks and those whose second dose came at about 12 weeks were combined into one group, since spike-specific TCR depth and breadth did not differ between the two schedules. TCR sequencing was performed for 230 to 250 trial participants, of whom some 200 were given two doses of AZD1222 and around 25 were given two doses of MenACWY control vaccine. Enrollment into the trials was organized by age into subgroups of 18-55, 56-69 and 70-plus years, and those subgroups contained roughly 150, 30 and 60 TCR-sequenced participants, respectively.

The study at large found these results: Participants were mostly white British, with more females than males. The authors suggested clonal diversity may have been underestimated. Vaccine-associated CD4 TCRs spanned the whole spike protein, with dominant responses in regions 160-218 and 743-854. In the small 56-69-year group, the increase in depth fell short of significance, most likely because of low power. Conclusions about previously exposed vaccinees are limited because only six or seven AZD1222 recipients were SARS-CoV-2 seropositive at baseline. After two AZD1222 doses, both the breadth and the depth of spike-specific TCRs were significantly higher than at day 0 and than in MenACWY recipients. Because no samples from the day 14 peak response were available, repertoires could be characterized only after the peak T cell response. Reportedly, close to half of the unique spike-specific TCRs recognized epitopes lying outside the regions that are mutated in the B.1.351 and B.1.1.7 variants.

Reading the germline V gene gives CDR1 SGHAT and CDR2 FQNNGV. The CDR3 goes from the cysteine to the phenylalanine over 13 residues. Here the CDR3 DNA is all that survives: 39 bases in frame from base 1. The germline V end is reduced by 6 bases and the J end by 3 bases; junction bases left unmatched: 2. The rearranged chain carries TRBV11-2 and TRBJ2-5; 9 central nucleotides agree with TRBD1. The source was peripheral blood, collected on day 0 of AZD1222 vaccination. The receptor comes from an adult in good health. The CDR3 reads as follows: CASRGQGKETQYF. In nucleotide form, the sequence is TGTGCCAGCAGGGGACAGGGAAAAGAGACCCAGTACTTC.